The following is a T cell receptor beta chain sequence with its context. The antigen is not known. This sample is drawn from a study of persistence of HIV-infected CD4 T cells. This was the immunoSEQ version 4 assay in survey mode. Profiling relied on immunoSEQ multiplex PCR, and the TCRdb table lists in-frame clones only, not all of them. The sample has some 23,000 clones, approximately 79% seen once; the top ten hold over 1.5%. Study-wide points: Antigen-responding cells were enriched for degenerate expanded CDR3beta sequences.

An overlapping HIV-1 Gag peptide pool stimulated these cells at about 0.9 ug/peptide/mL. Sorting of responding CD4+ T cells relied on upregulated CD40 ligand together with CD69. CDR3 length: 15 residues. V lost 2 bases and J 4 bases, leaving 14 bases between the germline ends. In germline, CDR1 is LGHDT, CDR2 YNNKEL (reference sequence). The rearrangement links TRBV3-1 (or the pseudogene TRBV3-2) to TRBJ1-2, with a tentative D call TRBD1 (5 bases). Here the sequenced sample was CD4+ T cells sorted from PBMCs after roughly 18-hour stimulation, taken from a patient who received antiretroviral therapy. The source is an adult man with HIV who was CMV-seropositive. The CDR3 nucleotides read TGTGCCAGCAGCCAATTGGGATGGAGGGGCTATGGCTACACCTTC. Amino acid sequence: CASSQLGWRGYGYTF.